This T cell receptor (beta chain) emerged from a study of blood T cell repertoires in COVID-19. Study background: Whether acute or convalescent, the COVID-19 samples came from the United States, Italy and Spain. From T cells, B-cell-depleted T cells, or PBMCs came the material, which was cDNA or gDNA.

Original methodology: Counts of nucleated cells, estimated from reference gene primer amplification, were obtained. The data were produced by immunoSEQ multiplex PCR, yet TCRdb's version contains in-frame clones alone and is incomplete. From that table come the V and J calls and clone size; the DNA was used to work out D and trimming. The data hold 650,000 to 800,000 clones, with about 90% observed a single time. The V segment lost 4 bases and the J segment 10 bases; nucleotides outside the gene matches: 10. CDR1 SGHRS and CDR2 YFSETQ come from the germline V gene. The CDR3 is made up of 15 amino acids. This clone was seen just once.

Sequenced material: peripheral blood. The sequence derives from a woman aged 18-35 years with acute or convalescent COVID-19. The rearrangement joins TRBV5-1 to TRBJ2-1; 11 nucleotides line up with TRBD2. The CDR3 bases are TGCGCCAGCAGCCAACTAGCGGGGGCCCCGGGCGAGCAGTTCTTC. It translates to CASSQLAGAPGEQFF.